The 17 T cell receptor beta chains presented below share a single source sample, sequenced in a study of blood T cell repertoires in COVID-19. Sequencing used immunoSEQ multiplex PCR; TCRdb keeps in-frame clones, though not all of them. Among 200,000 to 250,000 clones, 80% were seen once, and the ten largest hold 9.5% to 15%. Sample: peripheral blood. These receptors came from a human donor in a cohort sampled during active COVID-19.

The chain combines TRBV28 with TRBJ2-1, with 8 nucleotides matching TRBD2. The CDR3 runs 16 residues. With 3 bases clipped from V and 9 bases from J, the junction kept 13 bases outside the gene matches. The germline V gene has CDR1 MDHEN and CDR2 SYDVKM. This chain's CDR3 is CASSFLQREMATEQFF. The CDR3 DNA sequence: TGTGCCAGCAGTTTTCTCCAGCGGGAGATGGCTACTGAGCAGTTCTTC.

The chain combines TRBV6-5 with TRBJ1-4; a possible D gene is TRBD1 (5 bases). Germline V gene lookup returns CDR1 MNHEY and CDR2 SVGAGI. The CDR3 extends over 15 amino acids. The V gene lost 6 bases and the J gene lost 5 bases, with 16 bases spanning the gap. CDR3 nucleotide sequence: TGTGCCAGCAGCCTCAGAGTGGGGGGAAATGAAAAACTGTTTTTT. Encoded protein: CASSLRVGGNEKLFF.

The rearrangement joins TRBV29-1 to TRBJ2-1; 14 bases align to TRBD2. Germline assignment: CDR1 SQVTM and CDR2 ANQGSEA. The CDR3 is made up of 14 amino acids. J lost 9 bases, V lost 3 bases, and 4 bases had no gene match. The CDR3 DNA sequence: TGCAGCGTTGAGGGACTAGCGGGGGTGGGTGAGCAGTTCTTC. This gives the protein CSVEGLAGVGEQFF.

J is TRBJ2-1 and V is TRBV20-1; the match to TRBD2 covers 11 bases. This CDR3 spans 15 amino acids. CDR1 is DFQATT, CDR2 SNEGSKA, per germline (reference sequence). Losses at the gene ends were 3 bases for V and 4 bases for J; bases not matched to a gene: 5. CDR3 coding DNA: TGCAGTGCTAGTGGGCTAGCGGGAGGTTACAATGAGCAGTTCTTC. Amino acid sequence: CSASGLAGGYNEQFF.

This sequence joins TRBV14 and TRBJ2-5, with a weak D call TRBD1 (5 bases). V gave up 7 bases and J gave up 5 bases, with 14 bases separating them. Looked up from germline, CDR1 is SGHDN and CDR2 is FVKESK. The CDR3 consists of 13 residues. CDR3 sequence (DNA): TGTGCCAGCACCCCCAGGGATGTGGAGACCCAGTACTTC. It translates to CASTPRDVETQYF.

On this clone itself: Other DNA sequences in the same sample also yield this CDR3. CDR3: CAWSGGLGYEQYF. In DNA, the CDR3 is TGTGCCTGGAGTGGGGGACTTGGGTACGAGCAGTACTTC. The chain is built from TRBV30 and TRBJ2-7; D perhaps matches TRBD2 (6 bases). Per the germline V gene, CDR1 is GTSNPN and CDR2 is SVGIG (reference sequence). This CDR3 contains 13 residues. Trimming pared 1 base from V and 4 bases from J, leaving 11 bases between.

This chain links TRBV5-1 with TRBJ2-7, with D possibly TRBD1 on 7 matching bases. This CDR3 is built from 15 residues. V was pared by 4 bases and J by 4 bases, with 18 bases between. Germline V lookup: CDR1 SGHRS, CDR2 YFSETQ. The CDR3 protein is CASSPLKEGAYEQYF. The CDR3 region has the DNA TGCGCCAGCAGCCCCCTCAAGGAGGGGGCTTACGAGCAGTACTTC.

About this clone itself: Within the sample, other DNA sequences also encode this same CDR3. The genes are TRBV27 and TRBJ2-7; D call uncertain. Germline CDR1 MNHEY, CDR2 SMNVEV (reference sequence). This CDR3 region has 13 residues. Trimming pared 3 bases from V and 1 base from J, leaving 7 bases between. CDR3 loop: CASSFGGSYEQYF. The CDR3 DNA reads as TGTGCCAGCAGTTTTGGCGGATCCTACGAGCAGTACTTC.

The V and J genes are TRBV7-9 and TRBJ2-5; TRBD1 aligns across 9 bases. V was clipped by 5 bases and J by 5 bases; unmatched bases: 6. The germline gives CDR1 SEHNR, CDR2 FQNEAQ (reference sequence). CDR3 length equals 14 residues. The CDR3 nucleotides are TGTGCCAGCAGCCATATCGGGACAGGGGAGACCCAGTACTTC. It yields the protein CASSHIGTGETQYF.

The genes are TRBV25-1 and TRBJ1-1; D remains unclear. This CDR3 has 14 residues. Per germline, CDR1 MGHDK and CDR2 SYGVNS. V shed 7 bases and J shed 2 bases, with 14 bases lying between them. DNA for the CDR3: TGTGCCAGCACCAGAAGTGGTTTAAACACTGAAGCTTTCTTT. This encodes CASTRSGLNTEAFF.

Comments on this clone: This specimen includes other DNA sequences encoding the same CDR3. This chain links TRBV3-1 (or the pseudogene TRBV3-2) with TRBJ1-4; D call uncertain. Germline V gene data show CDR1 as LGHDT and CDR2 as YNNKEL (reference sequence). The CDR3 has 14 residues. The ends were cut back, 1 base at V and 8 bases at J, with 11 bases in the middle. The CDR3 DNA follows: TGTGCCAGCAGCCAAGTTCGCGAGGGAGAAAAACTGTTTTTT. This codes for CASSQVREGEKLFF.

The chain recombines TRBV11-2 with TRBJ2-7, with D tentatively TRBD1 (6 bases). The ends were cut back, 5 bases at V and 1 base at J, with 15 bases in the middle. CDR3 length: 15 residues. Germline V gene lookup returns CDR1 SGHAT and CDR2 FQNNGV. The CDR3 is CASSPDRPRSYEQYF. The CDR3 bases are TGTGCCAGCAGCCCGGACAGACCCAGGTCCTACGAGCAGTACTTC.

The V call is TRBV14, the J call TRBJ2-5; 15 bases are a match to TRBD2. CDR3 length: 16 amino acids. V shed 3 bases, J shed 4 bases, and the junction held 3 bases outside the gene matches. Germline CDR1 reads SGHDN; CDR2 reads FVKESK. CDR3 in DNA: TGTGCCAGCAGCCATTGGACTAGCGGGAGGGGAGAGACCCAGTACTTC. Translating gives CASSHWTSGRGETQYF.

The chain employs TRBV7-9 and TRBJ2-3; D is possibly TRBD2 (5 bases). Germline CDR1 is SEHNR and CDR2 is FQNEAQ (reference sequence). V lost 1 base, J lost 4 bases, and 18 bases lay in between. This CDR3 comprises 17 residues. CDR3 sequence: CASSLVGWERSADTQYF. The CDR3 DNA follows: TGTGCCAGCAGCTTAGTAGGCTGGGAGCGTTCGGCAGATACGCAGTATTTT.

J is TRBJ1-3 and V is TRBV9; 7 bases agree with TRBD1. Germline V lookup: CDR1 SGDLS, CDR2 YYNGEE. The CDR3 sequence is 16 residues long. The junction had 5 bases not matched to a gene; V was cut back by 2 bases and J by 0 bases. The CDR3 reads CASSVGQKTSGNTIYF. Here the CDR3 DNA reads TGTGCCAGCAGCGTGGGACAGAAGACCTCTGGAAACACCATATATTTT.

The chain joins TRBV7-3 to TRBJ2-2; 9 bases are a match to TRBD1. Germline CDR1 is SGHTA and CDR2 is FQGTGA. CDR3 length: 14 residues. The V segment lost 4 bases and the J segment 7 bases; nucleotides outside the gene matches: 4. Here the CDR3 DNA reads TGTGCCAGCAGCTCGGGACAGGGATACGGGGAGCTGTTTTTT. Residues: CASSSGQGYGELFF.

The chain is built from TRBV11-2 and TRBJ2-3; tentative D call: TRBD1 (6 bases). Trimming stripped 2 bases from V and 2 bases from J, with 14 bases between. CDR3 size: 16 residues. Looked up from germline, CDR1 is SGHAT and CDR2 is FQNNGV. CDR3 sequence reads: CASSLYSTGTTDTQYF. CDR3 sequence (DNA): TGTGCCAGCAGCTTATATTCTACAGGGACCACAGATACGCAGTATTTT.